The T cell receptor beta chain described here comes from a study of cytotoxic CD8 clonotypes in ibrutinib-treated CLL. Overall study context: Response sampling took place at median 12 months of treatment, range 6 to 36.

Concerning this clone: Its antigen is unknown.

Study-level results: Sustained-remission and progressing patients had unequal sampling times.

Per the germline V gene, CDR1 is SQVTM and CDR2 is ANQGSEA. Trimming took off 4 bases at V and 5 bases at J, with 5 bases between the two ends. The CDR3 runs 10 residues. The repertoire was sequenced with immunoSEQ multiplex PCR; TCRdb's copy has only in-frame clones and lacks some. Among about 300,000 clones listed, around 77% were seen once. This TCR was sampled from a human donor with chronic lymphocytic leukemia. Sequenced here: PBMCs, sampled at disease progression, from a patient treated with ibrutinib. The V call is TRBV29-1, the J call TRBJ1-2, with D maybe TRBD1 (5 bases). The CDR3 DNA sequence: TGCAGCGTTGGGGGGTATGGCTACACCTTC. Protein product: CSVGGYGYTF.